The next 27 T cell receptor beta chains were all read from a single sample in a study of T cells in Graves' hyperthyroidism and ophthalmopathy. RNA transcripts yielded amplified TCR beta CDR3 regions. With the HTBI primer set, the TCR CDR3 went through a first round of RT-PCR. In TCRdb, the multiplex PCR reads were re-called with MiXCR into one record per CDR3 protein. The sample has about 530,000 distinct CDR3 sequences, 17% seen once. The sequencing sample was made of blood. The receptor set was obtained from a young woman with Graves' ophthalmopathy.

The genes are TRBV7-9 and TRBJ1-3; weak D call: TRBD1 (5 bases). CDR1 is SEHNR and CDR2 is FQNEAQ in the germline V gene (reference sequence). The CDR3 totals 16 residues. V shed 2 bases and J shed 0 bases, with 11 bases lying between them. The CDR3 loop reads CASSLIGQISGNTIYF. CDR3 DNA sequence: TGTGCCAGCAGCTTAATAGGACAAATCTCTGGAAACACCATATATTTT.

This clonotype was detected ten times or more. The chain joins TRBV11-2 to TRBJ2-7; TRBD1 matches 8 bases. The germline V gene has CDR1 SGHAT and CDR2 FQNNGV. The V segment lost 5 bases and the J segment 7 bases; nucleotides outside the gene matches: 13. The CDR3 is 15 residues long. DNA for the CDR3: TGTGCCAGCAGCGCCGAGGCAGGGGGCTATCGGGAGCAGTACTTC. It translates to CASSAEAGGYREQYF.

V gene TRBV7-9 combines with J gene TRBJ2-7; 11 bases fit TRBD1. The V gene's germline CDR1 is SEHNR and CDR2 FQNEAQ (reference sequence). The V and J ends lost 6 bases and 5 bases, in that order; junction bases with no gene match: 6. The CDR3 is 14 amino acids. The CDR3 nucleotides are TGTGCCAGCAGGGGACAGGGGGAAGCCCACGAGCAGTACTTC. This sequence encodes CASRGQGEAHEQYF.

This clonotype appeared a few times. This chain connects TRBV20-1 to TRBJ1-2; 7 bases agree with TRBD1. The germline V gene encodes CDR1 DFQATT and CDR2 SNEGSKA (reference sequence). CDR3 size: 11 residues. The J segment lost 8 bases and the V segment lost 2 bases, leaving 2 bases of the junction unmatched. CDR3 sequence: CSARRGRGYTF. The CDR3 region has the DNA TGCAGTGCTAGAAGGGGGCGAGGCTACACCTTC.

J is TRBJ1-5 and V is TRBV5-4; TRBD1 aligns across 7 bases. Germline V CDR1 and CDR2: SGHNT, YYREEE (reference sequence). Trimming at V came to 4 bases and at J to 3 bases, leaving 7 bases not matched to a gene. CDR3 size: 15 residues. CDR3: CASSPEQGLNQPQHF. CDR3 coding DNA: TGTGCCAGCAGCCCCGAACAGGGGCTCAATCAGCCCCAGCATTTT.

This clonotype occurred many times. This chain connects TRBV5-1 to TRBJ2-3, with 8 bases lining up with TRBD2. V dropped 4 bases and J dropped 3; count of bases not matched to a gene: 7. The length of the CDR3 is 15 residues. Germline assignment: CDR1 SGHRS and CDR2 YFSETQ. Written as DNA, the CDR3 is TGCGCCAGCAGCGTTAGCGGGGACCGGACAGATACGCAGTATTTT. Its translation: CASSVSGDRTDTQYF.

This clonotype was seen many times. The chain couples TRBV28 to TRBJ1-5, with D possibly TRBD1 on 5 matching bases. CDR3 length: 15 amino acids. Germline V gene sequence: CDR1 MDHEN, CDR2 SYDVKM. Between the trimmed V and J ends, which lost 6 bases and 6 bases, there was a span of 18 bases. This CDR3 reads CASRSAGNLGQPQHF. The CDR3 region has the DNA TGTGCCAGCAGATCGGCAGGGAATTTGGGTCAGCCCCAGCATTTT.

This clonotype has a count of ten or more. The gene calls are TRBV12-3 or TRBV12-4 and TRBJ2-1; no definite D call. Trimming stripped 3 bases from V and 6 bases from J, with 6 bases between. This CDR3 region has 12 residues. The DNA for the CDR3 is TGTGCCAGCAGTTTTCTAGGCAATGAGCAGTTCTTC. It is translated as CASSFLGNEQFF.

This clonotype was seen only a few times. This chain links TRBV29-1 with TRBJ2-5, with TRBD1 matching over 8 bases. CDR1 is SQVTM, CDR2 ANQGSEA, per germline. J was trimmed by 4 bases and V by 1 base; bases with no gene match: 5. The CDR3 consists of 14 residues. The CDR3 is CSVEVVGQGETQYF. The CDR3 region has the DNA TGCAGCGTTGAAGTAGTTGGACAGGGAGAGACCCAGTACTTC.

The chain joins TRBV5-6 to TRBJ1-5; 11 positions match TRBD1. Germline assignment: CDR1 SGHDT and CDR2 YYEEEE. The CDR3 has 14 amino acids. J was trimmed by 5 bases and V by 4 bases; bases with no gene match: 2. Here the CDR3 reads CASSRDRGYQPQHF. The CDR3 nucleotides read TGTGCCAGCAGCCGGGACAGGGGGTATCAGCCCCAGCATTTT.

This clonotype was picked up a small number of times. The J gene is TRBJ2-7, the V gene TRBV6-5; 9 nucleotides match TRBD1. The CDR3 loop spans 15 amino acids. V was clipped by 0 bases and J by 6 bases; unmatched bases: 6. The germline V gene encodes CDR1 MNHEY and CDR2 SVGAGI. CDR3: CASSYSSTGGGEQYF. The CDR3 coding sequence is TGTGCCAGCAGTTACTCGTCGACAGGGGGAGGCGAGCAGTACTTC.

The rearrangement joins TRBV7-3 to TRBJ2-2; 7 bases map to TRBD2. The CDR3 loop spans 13 amino acids. Germline CDR1 is SGHTA and CDR2 is FQGTGA. Trimming cost V 5 bases and J 6 bases; bases outside gene matches: 3. CDR3 residues: CASSLGRAGELFF. As DNA, the CDR3 is TGTGCCAGCAGCCTAGGGAGGGCCGGGGAGCTGTTTTTT.

This clonotype was counted ten times or more. The chain combines TRBV7-6 with TRBJ1-5; TRBD1 might be the D (6 bases). Deletions cut 1 base from V and 5 bases from J, with 12 bases between. This CDR3 spans 15 amino acids. Germline V CDR1 and CDR2: SGHVS, FNYEAQ. CDR3 in amino acids: CASSLEARGDQPQHF. DNA of the CDR3: TGTGCCAGCAGCTTAGAGGCCAGGGGAGATCAGCCCCAGCATTTT.

At least ten counts were recorded for this clonotype. The chain joins TRBV20-1 to TRBJ2-3; weak D call: TRBD2 (5 bases). The germline CDR1 and CDR2 sequences are DFQATT and SNEGSKA (reference sequence). This CDR3 comprises 15 residues. Between the trimmed V and J ends, which lost 1 base and 2 bases, there was a span of 13 bases. CDR3 residues: CSARVGSRITDTQYF. The CDR3 bases are TGCAGTGCTAGAGTAGGGAGCCGAATCACAGATACGCAGTATTTT.

This clonotype was counted a few times. This chain links TRBV6-2 or TRBV6-3 with TRBJ2-3; TRBD2 matches at 9 bases. Per germline, CDR1 MNHEY and CDR2 SVGEGT. Unmatched junction bases numbered 8, after V lost 0 bases and J lost 4 bases. The CDR3 runs 17 residues. DNA for the CDR3: TGTGCCAGCAGTTACTCGAACGCGGGAGGGGCGCCAGATACGCAGTATTTT. Protein product: CASSYSNAGGAPDTQYF.

Only a few counts were recorded for this clonotype. V gene TRBV27 combines with J gene TRBJ1-3; 7 nucleotides align to TRBD1. V gave up 6 bases and J gave up 4 bases; unmatched junction bases: 6. This CDR3 comprises 14 residues. Germline V gene data show CDR1 as MNHEY and CDR2 as SMNVEV (reference sequence). CDR3 residues: CASRPQGSGNTIYF. In nucleotides, the CDR3 is TGTGCCAGCAGGCCACAGGGGTCGGGAAACACCATATATTTT.

On this clonotype itself: Since a much larger clone is just one base distant, this may be a read error. The V and J genes are TRBV30 and TRBJ1-1; D gene ambiguous. V was cut by 0 bases and J by 0 bases, with 17 bases left in between. The CDR3 consists of 17 residues. The germline gives CDR1 GTSNPN, CDR2 SVGIG (reference sequence). The CDR3 DNA reads TGTGCCTGGAGTGTCGGAGATTCTCTAGCCCTGAACACTGAAGCTTTCTTT. Its protein is CAWSVGDSLALNTEAFF.

V gene TRBV6-2 or TRBV6-3 combines with J gene TRBJ1-6, with D possibly TRBD1 on 6 matching bases. The V and J ends lost 6 bases and 7 bases respectively, with 25 bases between them. CDR3 size: 18 residues. Looked up from germline, CDR1 is MNHEY and CDR2 is SVGEGT. CDR3 region: CASRPPSRGPPENSPLHF. In nucleotides, the CDR3 is TGTGCCAGCAGGCCCCCCTCCAGGGGACCCCCTGAGAATTCACCCCTCCACTTT.

The rearrangement joins TRBV20-1 to TRBJ2-3; 9 bases fit TRBD2. Trimming took 1 base from V and 3 from J; bases not matched to a gene: 5. The CDR3 consists of 15 residues. Germline CDR1 reads DFQATT; CDR2 reads SNEGSKA (reference sequence). CDR3: CSARVTSGITDTQYF. CDR3 sequence (DNA): TGCAGTGCTAGAGTGACTAGCGGAATAACAGATACGCAGTATTTT.

This clonotype was detected many times. This chain uses TRBV28 with TRBJ1-3; a possible D gene is TRBD1 (5 bases). V lost 2 bases and J lost 0, with 5 bases in between. The CDR3 covers 14 residues. Germline CDR1 is MDHEN and CDR2 is SYDVKM. The CDR3 coding sequence is TGTGCCAGCAGTTTACAGGGCTCTGGAAACACCATATATTTT. This translates into CASSLQGSGNTIYF.

This clonotype was seen many times. This chain links TRBV3-1 with TRBJ1-1, with 8 bases identical to TRBD1. This CDR3 is built from 16 residues. Unmatched junction bases numbered 8, after V lost 4 bases and J lost 1 base. Germline V CDR1 and CDR2: LGHDT, YNNKEL (reference sequence). The CDR3, as DNA: TGTGCCAGCAGCCTTGGACAGGGACTCAAGAACACTGAAGCTTTCTTT. It yields the protein CASSLGQGLKNTEAFF.

The chain recombines TRBV11-1 with TRBJ1-1; TRBD1 matches 7 bases. Germline CDR1 reads SGHAT; CDR2 reads FQDESV (reference sequence). V shed 6 bases and J 6 bases; nucleotides not matched to a gene: 4. The CDR3 runs to 12 residues. The CDR3 is CASREGASEAFF. Written as DNA, the CDR3 is TGTGCCAGCAGGGAGGGGGCCTCTGAAGCTTTCTTT. Based on the CDR3 plus reference TRBV11-1 and TRBJ1-1, the full variable domain is EAEVAQSPRYKITEKSQAVAFWCDPISGHATLYWYRQILGQGPELLVQFQDESVVDDSQLPKDRFSAERLKGVDSTLKIQPAELGDSAMYLCASREGASEAFFGQGTRLTVV.

This clonotype turned up a few times. V gene TRBV9 combines with J gene TRBJ2-7; D is tentatively TRBD1 or TRBD2 (5 bases each). Germline V gives CDR1 SGDLS, CDR2 YYNGEE. This CDR3 is 15 amino acids long. Trimming took 3 bases from V and 0 from J, leaving 13 bases between them. CDR3 sequence (DNA): TGTGCCAGCAGCGAAGGTCTTGGGGGCTCCTACGAGCAGTACTTC. This encodes CASSEGLGGSYEQYF.

The chain joins TRBV9 to TRBJ1-1; 11 bases align to TRBD1. This CDR3 is built from 20 residues. Germline loops: CDR1 SGDLS, CDR2 YYNGEE. V was pared by 2 bases and J by 1 base, with 16 bases of the junction left unmatched. Written as DNA, the CDR3 is TGTGCCAGCAGCGTCTACCCCTGGACAGGGGGCCGAACCGGGAACACTGAAGCTTTCTTT. It is translated as CASSVYPWTGGRTGNTEAFF.

There are a few counts of this clonotype. The CDR3 sequence: CASHSGIKADTQYF. CDR3 bases: TGTGCCAGCCATAGCGGGATTAAGGCAGATACGCAGTATTTT. This chain connects TRBV7-9 to TRBJ2-3; TRBD2 agrees at 8 bases. The V gene's germline CDR1 is SEHNR and CDR2 FQNEAQ (reference sequence). V shed 8 bases, J shed 4 bases, and the junction held 8 bases outside the gene matches. The CDR3 is 14 residues long.

The chain employs TRBV27 and TRBJ2-2; D is unresolved. The V and J ends lost 1 base and 6 bases respectively, with 3 bases between them. Germline loops: CDR1 MNHEY, CDR2 SMNVEV (reference sequence). The CDR3 length is 12 residues. The DNA for the CDR3 is TGTGCCAGCAGTTTATTGTCCGGGGAGCTGTTTTTT. Its protein product is CASSLLSGELFF.

The table lists this clonotype with a few counts. J is TRBJ2-7 and V is TRBV6-1, with D hard to call. The CDR3 has 14 residues. Germline CDR1 and CDR2: MNHNS and SASEGT. V was cut by 0 bases and J by 5 bases, with 11 bases left in between. CDR3 bases: TGTGCCAGCAGTGAAGCTCGACCCCGTGACGAGCAGTACTTC. Its protein is CASSEARPRDEQYF.